The subject of this entry is one T cell receptor (beta chain). Donors counted as nominally healthy when sampled, yet unrecorded immune exposures were likely. The data were obtained in a study of cytomegalovirus exposure and HLA in healthy donors. Germline V lookup: CDR1 SGHTA, CDR2 FQGTGA. J gave up 4 bases and V 5 bases, and 8 bases lay outside the gene matches. The CDR3 is made up of 16 amino acids. With 60 Vbeta and 13 Jbeta primers, the PCR was carried out. The assay was immunoSEQ multiplex PCR, and TCRdb's table has in-frame clones only and misses some. The table lists 70,000 to 80,000 clones, with approximately 2.7% in the top ten.

The chain is built from TRBV7-3 and TRBJ2-1; TRBD2 matches at 10 bases. The sample consisted of PBMCs. This TCR derives from a man between 35 and 55 years old in good health and CMV-seronegative. CDR3 coding DNA: TGTGCCAGCAGCCAAACCGGACTAGCGGTTTACAATGAGCAGTTCTTC. Amino acids: CASSQTGLAVYNEQFF.